This T cell receptor beta chain appears in the sequencing data of a study of shared clonotypes between healthy human individuals. Study-wide background: Three CD4 naive, three CD4 memory, two CD8 naive and one CD8 memory plate were used per donor. Whole-study results and caveats: An anticipated effect of sequencing depth on clonotype sharing among donors was recognized.

Germline V gene lookup returns CDR1 KGHSH and CDR2 LQKENI. The CDR3 is made up of 14 amino acids. The V end lost 6 bases, the J end lost 9 bases, and 20 bases lay between the germline ends. Genomic DNA (from each subset) was split evenly across several immunoSEQ plates. Replicate PCRs run on sorted subsets employed 200 ng DNA, 25,000 to 35,000 T cell genomes. Produced via immunoSEQ multiplex PCR; TCRdb's table is partial and in-frame only. The sample records over a million clones, approximately 80% being singletons. This clone appeared once. No antigen is known for it. The TCR originated in a man younger than 35 in good health. Some clones in this sample may be carry-over from other donors' samples. This chain uses TRBV18 with TRBJ2-5; tentatively, D is TRBD1 (6 bases). The sample comprised memory CD4+ T cells from PBMCs. Subset specified: CD45RA-negative fraction. The CDR3 bases are TGTGCCAGCTCCCTCGACAATCCGGCAGGGGCCCAGTACTTC. This sequence encodes CASSLDNPAGAQYF.